This TCR delta chain was sequenced for a study of gamma-delta T cells after stem cell transplantation. Germline V gene sequence: CDR1 GEAIGNYY, CDR2 EKD. V was clipped by 3 bases and J by 4 bases; unmatched bases: 13. The CDR3 is 17 amino acids. TCRdb reprocessed the RT-PCR reads through CATT. The sample shows around 250 delta-chain clones, about 6.4% of them seen only once. Concerning this clone: The protein recorded in TCRdb matches a much larger clone and deviates from this DNA's translation at residue 5, suggesting a read error; the protein here is obtained by translating the DNA.

The receptor was derived from a human donor. It is not recorded whose cells these are; they may come from a transplant donor. The material sequenced was gamma-delta T cells. The chain employs TRDV2 and TRDJ1, with TRDD3 matching over 10 bases. CDR3 in DNA: TGTGCCTGTGACGCCGTCGGGGGGATACGCTCTGGCGATAAACTCATCTTT. It yields the protein CACDAVGGIRSGDKLIF.